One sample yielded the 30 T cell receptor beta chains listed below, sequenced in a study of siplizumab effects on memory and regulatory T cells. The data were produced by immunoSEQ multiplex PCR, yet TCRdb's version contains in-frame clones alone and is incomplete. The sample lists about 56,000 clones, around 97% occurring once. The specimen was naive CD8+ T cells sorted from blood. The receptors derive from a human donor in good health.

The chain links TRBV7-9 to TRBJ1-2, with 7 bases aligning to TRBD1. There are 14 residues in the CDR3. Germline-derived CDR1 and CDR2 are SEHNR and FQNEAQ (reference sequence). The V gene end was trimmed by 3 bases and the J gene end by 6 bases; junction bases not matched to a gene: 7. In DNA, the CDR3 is TGTGCCAGCAGCTTTGGGACAGCAAGGGATGGCTACACCTTC. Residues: CASSFGTARDGYTF. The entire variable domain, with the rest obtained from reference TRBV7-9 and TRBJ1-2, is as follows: DTGVSQNPRHKITKRGQNVTFRCDPISEHNRLYWYRQTLGQGPEFLTYFQNEAQLEKSRLLSDRFSAERPKGSFSTLEIQRTEQGDSAMYLCASSFGTARDGYTFGSGTRLTVV.

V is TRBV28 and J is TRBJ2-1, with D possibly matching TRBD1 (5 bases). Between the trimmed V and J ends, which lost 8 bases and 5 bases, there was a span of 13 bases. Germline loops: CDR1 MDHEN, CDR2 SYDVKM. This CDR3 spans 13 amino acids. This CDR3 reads CASSDRGHNEQFF. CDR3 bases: TGTGCCAGCTCTGATAGGGGTCACAATGAGCAGTTCTTC.

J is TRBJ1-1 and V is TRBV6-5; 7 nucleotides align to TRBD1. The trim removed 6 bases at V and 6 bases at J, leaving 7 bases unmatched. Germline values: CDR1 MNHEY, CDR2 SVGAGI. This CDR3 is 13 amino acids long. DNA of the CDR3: TGTGCCAGCAGCCTTCCCGGACAGGCTGAAGCTTTCTTT. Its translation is CASSLPGQAEAFF.

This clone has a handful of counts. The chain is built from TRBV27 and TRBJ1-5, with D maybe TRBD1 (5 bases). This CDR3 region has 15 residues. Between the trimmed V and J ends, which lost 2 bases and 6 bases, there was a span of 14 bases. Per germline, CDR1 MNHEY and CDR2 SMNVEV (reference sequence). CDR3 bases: TGTGCCAGCAGTTTACTAGGGGAAGGGACTCAGCCCCAGCATTTT. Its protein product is CASSLLGEGTQPQHF.

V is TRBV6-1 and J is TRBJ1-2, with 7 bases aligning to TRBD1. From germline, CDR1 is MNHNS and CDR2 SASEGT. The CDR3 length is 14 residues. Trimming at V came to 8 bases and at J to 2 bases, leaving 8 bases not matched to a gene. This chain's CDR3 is CASLSGQINYGYTF. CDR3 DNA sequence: TGTGCCAGCCTTTCGGGACAGATAAACTATGGCTACACCTTC.

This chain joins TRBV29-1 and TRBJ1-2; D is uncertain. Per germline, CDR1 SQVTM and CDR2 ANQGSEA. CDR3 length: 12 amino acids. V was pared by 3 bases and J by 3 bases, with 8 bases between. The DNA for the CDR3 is TGCAGCGTTGACAGGTCACACTATGGCTACACCTTC. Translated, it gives CSVDRSHYGYTF.

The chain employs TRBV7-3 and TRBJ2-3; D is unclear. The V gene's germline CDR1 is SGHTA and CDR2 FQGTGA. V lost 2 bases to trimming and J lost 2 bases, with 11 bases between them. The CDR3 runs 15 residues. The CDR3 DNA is TGTGCCAGCAGCTTAGGTAGCTCATCCACAGATACGCAGTATTTT. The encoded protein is CASSLGSSSTDTQYF.

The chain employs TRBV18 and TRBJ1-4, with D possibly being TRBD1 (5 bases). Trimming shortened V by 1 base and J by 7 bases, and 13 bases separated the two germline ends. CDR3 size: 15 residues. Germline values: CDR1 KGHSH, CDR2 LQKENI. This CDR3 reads CASSPRSREGEKLFF. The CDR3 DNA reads TGTGCCAGCTCACCACGTAGCAGGGAGGGTGAAAAACTGTTTTTT.

Here the CDR3 reads CASSGQGESYNEQFF. The CDR3 DNA follows: TGTGCCAGCAGCGGACAGGGGGAATCCTACAATGAGCAGTTCTTC. The genes are TRBV9 and TRBJ2-1; TRBD1 aligns across 9 bases. Germline V gene data show CDR1 as SGDLS and CDR2 as YYNGEE. The CDR3 has 15 amino acids. The ends lost 3 bases at V and 1 base at J; junction bases unmatched: 2.

The CDR3 coding sequence is TGTGCCAGCAGTGACTCTAGCGGGAGAGGAAATGAGCAGTTCTTC. Its translation: CASSDSSGRGNEQFF. The chain couples TRBV6-4 to TRBJ2-1; 9 bases agree with TRBD2. This CDR3 contains 15 residues. Germline values: CDR1 MRHNA, CDR2 SNTAGT. V gave up 0 bases and J gave up 7 bases; unmatched junction bases: 4.

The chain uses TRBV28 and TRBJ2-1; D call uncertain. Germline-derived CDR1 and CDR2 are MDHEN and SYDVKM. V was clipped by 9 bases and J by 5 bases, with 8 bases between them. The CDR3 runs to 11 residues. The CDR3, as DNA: TGTGCCAGAAAAACAGACAATGAGCAGTTCTTC. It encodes CARKTDNEQFF.

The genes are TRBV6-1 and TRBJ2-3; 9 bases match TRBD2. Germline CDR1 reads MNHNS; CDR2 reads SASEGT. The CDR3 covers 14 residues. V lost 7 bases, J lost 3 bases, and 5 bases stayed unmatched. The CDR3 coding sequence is TGTGCCAGCACCCGAACTAGCGGGACAGATACGCAGTATTTT. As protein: CASTRTSGTDTQYF.

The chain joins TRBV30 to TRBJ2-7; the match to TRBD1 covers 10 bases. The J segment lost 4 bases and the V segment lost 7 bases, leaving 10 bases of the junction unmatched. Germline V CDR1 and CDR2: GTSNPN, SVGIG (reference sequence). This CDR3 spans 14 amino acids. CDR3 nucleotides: TGTGCCTCTCTCGGGACAGGGGATGGGTACGAGCAGTACTTC. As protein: CASLGTGDGYEQYF.

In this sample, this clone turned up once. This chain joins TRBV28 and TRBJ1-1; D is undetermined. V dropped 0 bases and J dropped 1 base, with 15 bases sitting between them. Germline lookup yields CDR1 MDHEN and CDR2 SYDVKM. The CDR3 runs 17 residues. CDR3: CASSLWPLGFGNTEAFF. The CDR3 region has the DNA TGTGCCAGCAGTTTATGGCCCCTGGGGTTTGGGAACACTGAAGCTTTCTTT.

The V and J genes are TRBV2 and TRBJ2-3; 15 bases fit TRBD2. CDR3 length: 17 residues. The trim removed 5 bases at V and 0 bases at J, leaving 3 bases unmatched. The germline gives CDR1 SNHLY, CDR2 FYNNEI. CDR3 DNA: TGTGCCAGCAGTTTTGGACTAGCGGGAGGGAGCACAGATACGCAGTATTTT. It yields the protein CASSFGLAGGSTDTQYF.

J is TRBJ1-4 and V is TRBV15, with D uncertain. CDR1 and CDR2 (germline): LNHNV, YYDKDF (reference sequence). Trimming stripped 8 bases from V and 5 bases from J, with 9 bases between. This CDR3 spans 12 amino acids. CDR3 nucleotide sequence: TGTGCCACCTCGGGAACGAATGAAAAACTGTTTTTT. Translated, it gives CATSGTNEKLFF.

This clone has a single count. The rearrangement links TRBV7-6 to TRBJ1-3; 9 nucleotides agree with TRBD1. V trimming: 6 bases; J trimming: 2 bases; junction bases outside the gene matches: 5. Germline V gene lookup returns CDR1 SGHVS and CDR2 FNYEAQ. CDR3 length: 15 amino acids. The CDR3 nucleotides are TGTGCCAGCAGTACCGGGACAGGGACTGGAAACACCATATATTTT. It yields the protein CASSTGTGTGNTIYF.

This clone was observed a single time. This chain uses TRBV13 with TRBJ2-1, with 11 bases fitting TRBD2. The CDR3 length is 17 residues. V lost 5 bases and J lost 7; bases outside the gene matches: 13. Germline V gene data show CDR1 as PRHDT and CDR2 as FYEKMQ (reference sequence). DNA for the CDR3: TGTGCCAGCAGCCATCGTACCCCGGGGACTAGCGGTAATGAGCAGTTCTTC. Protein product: CASSHRTPGTSGNEQFF.

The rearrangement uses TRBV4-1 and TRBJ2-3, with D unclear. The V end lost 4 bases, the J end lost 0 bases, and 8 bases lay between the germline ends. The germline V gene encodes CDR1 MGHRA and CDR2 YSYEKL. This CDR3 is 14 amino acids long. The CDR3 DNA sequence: TGCGCCAGCAGCCCCGGCTCTAGCACAGATACGCAGTATTTT. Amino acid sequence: CASSPGSSTDTQYF.

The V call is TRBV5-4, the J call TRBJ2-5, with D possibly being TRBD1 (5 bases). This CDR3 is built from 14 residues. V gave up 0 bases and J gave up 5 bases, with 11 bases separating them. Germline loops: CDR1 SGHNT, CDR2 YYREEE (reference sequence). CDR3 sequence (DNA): TGTGCCAGCAGCTTGGTGGCAGGGCTGGAGACCCAGTACTTC. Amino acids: CASSLVAGLETQYF.

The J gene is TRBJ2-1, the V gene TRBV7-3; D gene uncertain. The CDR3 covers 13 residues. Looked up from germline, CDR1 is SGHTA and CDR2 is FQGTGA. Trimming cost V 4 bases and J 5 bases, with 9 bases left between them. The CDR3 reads CASSSHWDNEQFF. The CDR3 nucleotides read TGTGCCAGCAGCTCTCACTGGGACAATGAGCAGTTCTTC.

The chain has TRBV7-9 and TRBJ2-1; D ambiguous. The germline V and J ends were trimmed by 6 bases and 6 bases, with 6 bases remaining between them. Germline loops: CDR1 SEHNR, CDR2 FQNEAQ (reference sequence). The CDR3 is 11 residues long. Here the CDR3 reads CASRVGNEQFF. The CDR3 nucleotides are TGTGCCAGCAGGGTGGGCAATGAGCAGTTCTTC.

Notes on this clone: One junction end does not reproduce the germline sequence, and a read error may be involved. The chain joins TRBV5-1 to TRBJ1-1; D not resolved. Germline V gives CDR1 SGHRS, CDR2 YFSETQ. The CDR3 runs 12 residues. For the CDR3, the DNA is TGTGCCAGCAGCCATCGGACGGCTGAAGCTTTCTTT. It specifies CASSHRTAEAFF.

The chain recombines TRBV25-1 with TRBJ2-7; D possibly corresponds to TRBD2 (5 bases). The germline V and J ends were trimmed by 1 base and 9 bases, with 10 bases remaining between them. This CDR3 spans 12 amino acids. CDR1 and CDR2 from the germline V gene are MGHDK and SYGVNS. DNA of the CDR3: TGTGCCAGCAGTGAATCCGGGAAAGCGCAGTACTTC. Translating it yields CASSESGKAQYF.

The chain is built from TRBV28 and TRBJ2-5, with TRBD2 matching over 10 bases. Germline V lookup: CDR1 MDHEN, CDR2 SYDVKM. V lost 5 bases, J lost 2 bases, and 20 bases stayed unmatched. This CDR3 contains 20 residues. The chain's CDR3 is CASSIANPELAGIPQETQYF. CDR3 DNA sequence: TGTGCCAGCAGTATTGCCAATCCGGAACTAGCGGGAATCCCGCAAGAGACCCAGTACTTC.

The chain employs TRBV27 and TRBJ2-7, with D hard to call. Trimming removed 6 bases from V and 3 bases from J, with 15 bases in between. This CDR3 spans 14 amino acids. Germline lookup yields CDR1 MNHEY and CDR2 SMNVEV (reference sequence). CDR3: CASRDGESFYEQYF. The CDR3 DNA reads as TGTGCCAGCAGAGACGGTGAAAGTTTCTACGAGCAGTACTTC.

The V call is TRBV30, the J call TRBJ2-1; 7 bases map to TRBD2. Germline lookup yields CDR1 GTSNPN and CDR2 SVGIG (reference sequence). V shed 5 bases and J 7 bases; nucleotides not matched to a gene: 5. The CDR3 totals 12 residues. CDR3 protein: CAWGLGGNEQFF. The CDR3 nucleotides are TGTGCCTGGGGGCTCGGGGGGAATGAGCAGTTCTTC.

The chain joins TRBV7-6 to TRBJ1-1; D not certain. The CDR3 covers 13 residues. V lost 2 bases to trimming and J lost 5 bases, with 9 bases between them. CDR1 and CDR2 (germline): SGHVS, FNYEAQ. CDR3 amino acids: CASSLSVGTEAFF. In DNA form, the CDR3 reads TGTGCCAGCAGCTTATCGGTGGGGACTGAAGCTTTCTTT.

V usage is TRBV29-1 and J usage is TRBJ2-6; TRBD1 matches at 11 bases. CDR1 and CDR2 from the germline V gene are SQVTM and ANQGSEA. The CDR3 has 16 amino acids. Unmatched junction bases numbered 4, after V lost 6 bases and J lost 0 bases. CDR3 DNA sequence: TGCAGCGTAAGGACAGGGGGCTCCTCTGGGGCCAACGTCCTGACTTTC. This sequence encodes CSVRTGGSSGANVLTF.

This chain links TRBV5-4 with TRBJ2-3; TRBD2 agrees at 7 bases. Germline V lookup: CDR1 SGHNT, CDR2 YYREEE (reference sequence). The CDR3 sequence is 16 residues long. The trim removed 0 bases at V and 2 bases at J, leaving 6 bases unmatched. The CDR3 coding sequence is TGTGCCAGCAGCTTGGTGGCGCGGGAGCCCACAGATACGCAGTATTTT. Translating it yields CASSLVAREPTDTQYF. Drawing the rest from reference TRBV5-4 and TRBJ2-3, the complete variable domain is ETGVTQSPTHLIKTRGQQVTLRCSSQSGHNTVSWYQQALGQGPQFIFQYYREEENGRGNFPPRFSGLQFPNYSSELNVNALELDDSALYLCASSLVAREPTDTQYFGPGTRLTVL.